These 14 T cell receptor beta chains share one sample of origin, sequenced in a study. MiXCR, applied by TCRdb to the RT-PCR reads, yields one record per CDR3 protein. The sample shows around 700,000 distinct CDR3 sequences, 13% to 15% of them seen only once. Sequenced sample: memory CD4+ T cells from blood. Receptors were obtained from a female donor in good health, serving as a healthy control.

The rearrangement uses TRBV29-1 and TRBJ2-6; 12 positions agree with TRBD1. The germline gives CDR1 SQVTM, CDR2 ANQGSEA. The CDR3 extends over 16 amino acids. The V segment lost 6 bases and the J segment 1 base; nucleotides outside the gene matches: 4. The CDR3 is CSVGQGAFSGANVLTF. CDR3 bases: TGCAGCGTGGGACAGGGGGCTTTTTCTGGGGCCAACGTCCTGACTTTC.

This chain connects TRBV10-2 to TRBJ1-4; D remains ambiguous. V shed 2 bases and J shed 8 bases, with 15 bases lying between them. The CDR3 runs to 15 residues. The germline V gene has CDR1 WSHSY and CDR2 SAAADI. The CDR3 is CASSESDILVEKLFF. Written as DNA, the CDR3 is TGCGCCAGCAGTGAGAGCGACATACTGGTAGAAAAACTGTTTTTT.

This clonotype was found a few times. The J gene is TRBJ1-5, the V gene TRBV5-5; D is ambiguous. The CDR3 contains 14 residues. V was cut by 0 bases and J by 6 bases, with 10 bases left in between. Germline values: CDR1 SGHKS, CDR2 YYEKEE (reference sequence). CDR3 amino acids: CASSLGPPFQPQHF. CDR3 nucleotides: TGTGCCAGCAGCTTGGGCCCGCCTTTTCAGCCCCAGCATTTT.

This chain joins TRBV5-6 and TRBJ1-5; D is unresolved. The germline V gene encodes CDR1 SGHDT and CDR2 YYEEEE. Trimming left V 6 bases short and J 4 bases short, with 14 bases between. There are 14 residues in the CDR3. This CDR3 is CASKEWADNQPQHF. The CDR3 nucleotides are TGTGCCAGCAAGGAGTGGGCAGATAATCAGCCCCAGCATTTT.

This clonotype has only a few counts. The CDR3 protein is CASSPPYSNQPQHF. The CDR3 DNA reads TGTGCCAGCAGCCCGCCTTATAGCAATCAGCCCCAGCATTTT. The chain carries TRBV7-9 and TRBJ1-5; D is unresolved. Germline CDR1 reads SEHNR; CDR2 reads FQNEAQ (reference sequence). CDR3 size: 14 residues. Deletions cut 5 bases from V and 0 bases from J, with 8 bases between.

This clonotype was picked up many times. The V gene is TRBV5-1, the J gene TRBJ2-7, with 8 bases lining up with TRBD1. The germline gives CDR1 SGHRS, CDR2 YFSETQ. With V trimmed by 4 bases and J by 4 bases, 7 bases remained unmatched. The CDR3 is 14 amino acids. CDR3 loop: CASSDRTGLYEQYF. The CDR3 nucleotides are TGCGCCAGCAGCGACCGGACAGGGCTTTACGAGCAGTACTTC.

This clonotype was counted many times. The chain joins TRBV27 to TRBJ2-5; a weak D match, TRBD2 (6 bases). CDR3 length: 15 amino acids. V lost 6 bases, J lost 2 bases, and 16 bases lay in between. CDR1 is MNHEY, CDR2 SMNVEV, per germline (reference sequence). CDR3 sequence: CASRPWGSGQETQYF. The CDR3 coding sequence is TGTGCCAGCAGACCGTGGGGTAGCGGACAAGAGACCCAGTACTTC.

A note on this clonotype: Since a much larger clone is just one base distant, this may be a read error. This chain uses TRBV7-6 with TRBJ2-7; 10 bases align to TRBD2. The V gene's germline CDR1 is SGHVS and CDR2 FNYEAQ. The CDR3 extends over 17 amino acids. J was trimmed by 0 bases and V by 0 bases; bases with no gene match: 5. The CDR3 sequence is CASSLATSGRSSYEQYF. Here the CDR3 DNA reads TGTGCCAGCAGCTTAGCGACTAGCGGGCGGAGCTCCTACGAGCAGTACTTC.

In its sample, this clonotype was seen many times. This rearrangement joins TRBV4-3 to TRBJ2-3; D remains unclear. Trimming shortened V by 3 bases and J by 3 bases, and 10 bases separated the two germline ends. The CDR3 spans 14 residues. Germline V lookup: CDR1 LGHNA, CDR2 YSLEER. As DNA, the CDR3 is TGCGCCAGCAGCCACGCGCCGCGGACAGATACGCAGTATTTT. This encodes CASSHAPRTDTQYF.

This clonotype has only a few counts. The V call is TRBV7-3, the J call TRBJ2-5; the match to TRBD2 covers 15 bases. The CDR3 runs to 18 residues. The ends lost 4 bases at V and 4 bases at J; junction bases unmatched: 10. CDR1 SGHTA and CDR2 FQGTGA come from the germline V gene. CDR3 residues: CASSSRGPGLAGGETQYF. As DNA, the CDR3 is TGTGCCAGCAGCTCAAGGGGTCCGGGACTAGCGGGAGGAGAGACCCAGTACTTC.

The CDR3 sequence: CASSSGWRQPQHF. In DNA, the CDR3 is TGTGCCAGCAGCTCAGGGTGGCGTCAGCCCCAGCATTTT. The chain has TRBV11-2 and TRBJ1-5, with D perhaps matching TRBD1 (5 bases). Trimming took off 4 bases at V and 6 bases at J, with 10 bases between the two ends. The CDR3 covers 13 residues. Germline values: CDR1 SGHAT, CDR2 FQNNGV. Full variable domain (outside the CDR3, taken from reference TRBV11-2 and TRBJ1-5): EAGVAQSPRYKIIEKRQSVAFWCNPISGHATLYWYQQILGQGPKLLIQFQNNGVVDDSQLPKDRFSAERLKGVDSTLKIQPAKLEDSAVYLCASSSGWRQPQHFGDGTRLSIL.

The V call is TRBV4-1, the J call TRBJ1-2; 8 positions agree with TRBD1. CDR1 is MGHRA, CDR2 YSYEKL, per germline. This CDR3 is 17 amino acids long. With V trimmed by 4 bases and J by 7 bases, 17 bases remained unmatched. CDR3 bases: TGCGCCAGCAGCCGTACCGGGACAGGTGATGACTGGAGTGGCTACACCTTC. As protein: CASSRTGTGDDWSGYTF.

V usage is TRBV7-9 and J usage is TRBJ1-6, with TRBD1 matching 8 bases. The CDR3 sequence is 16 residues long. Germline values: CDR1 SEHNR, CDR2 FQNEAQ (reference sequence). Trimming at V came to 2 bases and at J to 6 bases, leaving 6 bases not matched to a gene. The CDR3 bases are TGTGCCAGCAGCTTACAGGGGGCGATTTCTAATTCACCCCTCCACTTT. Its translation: CASSLQGAISNSPLHF.

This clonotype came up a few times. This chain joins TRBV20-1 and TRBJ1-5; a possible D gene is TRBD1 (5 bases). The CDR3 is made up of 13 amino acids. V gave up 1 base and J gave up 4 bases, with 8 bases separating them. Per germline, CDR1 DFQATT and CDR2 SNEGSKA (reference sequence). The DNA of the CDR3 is TGCAGTGCTAGAGGACAGCTTAATCAGCCCCAGCATTTT. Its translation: CSARGQLNQPQHF.